This T cell receptor beta chain was obtained from a study of blood T cells in healthy people across ages. Overall study results and limits: Researchers report that TCR beta diversity correlated strongly with naive T cell percentage. Observed TCR beta diversity per million T cells went down as age went up. This fall followed a roughly linear course with age.

Germline V gene sequence: CDR1 MNHEY, CDR2 SVGAGI. The CDR3 totals 16 residues. Trimming removed 1 base from V and 2 bases from J, with 13 bases in between. Then a second PCR, running about 6 to 11 cycles, was carried out with a sample-barcoded 5' primer and a J-beta primer mix. Each cDNA molecule carried a tag from a template-switch adaptor that contained 12 random nucleotides. TCRdb independently ran MiXCR on the 5' RACE reads; one entry per CDR3 protein. Seen here are roughly 1.5 million distinct CDR3 sequences, less than 45% observed once, and the top ten hold about 3.8%. This clonotype was seen more than once but under ten times. No antigen is known for it. Peripheral blood, about 9.3 milliliters per donor, was collected.

Sequenced: blood. The sequence was collected from a woman younger than 30 in good health. V and J are TRBV6-5 and TRBJ2-3; tentatively, D is TRBD1 (6 bases). CDR3 DNA: TGTGCCAGCAGTTACTTCGGACAGAGAAACACAGATACGCAGTATTTT. Translating it yields CASSYFGQRNTDTQYF.